The text below deals with one TCR beta chain. Its antigen is undetermined. The data were obtained in a study of identical twins. Study-level results: Cross-sectional statistics, not tracking of the same donors, supported the conclusions. Those out-of-frame alpha sequences shared by twins showed an excess of low generation probability.

The cDNA had a unique molecular identifier and a template-switch universal primer site. TCRdb independently ran MiXCR on the 5' RACE reads; one entry per CDR3 protein. Of 1,800,000 or so distinct CDR3 sequences in the sample, less than 40% were seen once. This clonotype was obtained from a newborn girl in good health. Sequences were obtained from cord blood.

CDR3 DNA: TGCAGCGTCCCCGGACTAGCGGGAGGGCAAAGGGAGCAGTTCTTC. It is translated as CSVPGLAGGQREQFF. The genes are TRBV29-1 and TRBJ2-1; 15 bases line up with TRBD2. J gave up 10 bases and V 6 bases, and 10 bases lay outside the gene matches. The CDR3 spans 15 residues. From germline, CDR1 is SQVTM and CDR2 ANQGSEA.